This T cell receptor (beta chain) was obtained from a study of blood T cell repertoires in COVID-19. Participant ages covered roughly 18 to 89 years across 25 or so US areas. Membership in each cohort depended on participant-reported clinical history. The CDR3 consists of 13 residues. Germline CDR1 is GTSNPN and CDR2 is SVGIG (reference sequence). Losses at the gene ends were 1 base for V and 6 bases for J; bases not matched to a gene: 4. As processed by the authors: By means of reference gene primer amplification, nucleated cell counts were estimated. Sequencing was performed with immunoSEQ multiplex PCR; in TCRdb, only in-frame clones are kept and a portion is missing. That table gives V, J and clone size, and the DNA gave D and trimming. The repertoire includes about 320,000 clones, 75% to 90% of them detected once, and around 1.9% sits in the top ten.

Sequences were obtained from PBMCs or T cells enriched from blood (not recorded which). J is TRBJ1-2 and V is TRBV30, with 8 bases matching TRBD1. The source of this sequence is a woman aged 30 to 39 who had been exposed to COVID-19. The CDR3 DNA follows: TGTGCCTGGAGTGGGGACAGGTACGATGGCTACACCTTC. It yields the protein CAWSGDRYDGYTF.